The entry below gives a single T cell receptor (beta chain) sequence along with its context. The data were obtained in a study of control samples from healthy donors and cancer patients. Germline V gives CDR1 SNHLY, CDR2 FYNNEI. CDR3 length: 14 amino acids. After removal of 8 bases from V and 0 bases from J, the junction contained 4 bases not matched to a gene. Using immunoSEQ multiplex PCR, the repertoire was profiled, and TCRdb retains in-frame clones only, with some absent. The sample has roughly 120,000 clones, approximately 90% seen once. Sequenced: blood. V and J are TRBV2 and TRBJ2-3, with 8 bases fitting TRBD1. The receptor's source is an older woman in good health. The chain's CDR3 is CASATGASTDTQYF. The CDR3 nucleotides read TGTGCCAGCGCGACAGGGGCTAGCACAGATACGCAGTATTTT.